This T cell receptor (beta chain) was documented in a study of type 1 and type 2 diabetes patients listed by TCRdb under 2016. In the study overall: About 9 type 1 diabetes patients, four type 2 diabetes patients and roughly 6 nondiabetic controls were recruited in China to form the cohort. In the study, high-throughput sequencing was used to profile TCRbeta repertoires so that type 1 diabetes, type 2 diabetes and nondiabetic individuals could be compared. A total of around 20,000,000 paired-end reads were generated across the whole study. V gene usage was similar between 20-cycle and approximately 25-cycle amplification, suggesting similar primer efficiencies and random PCR bias. Throughout the study, CD4 or CD8 MicroBeads on MACS columns were used to positively select CD4+ and CD8+ T cells from PBMCs. Type 2 diabetes patients were used as a disease comparison group for the type 1 diabetes patients. TCRbeta libraries were sequenced paired-end on Illumina HiSeq 2000 or MiSeq instruments.

The CDR3 runs 21 amino acids, cysteine and phenylalanine included. The only DNA kept is the CDR3, 63 bases in frame from the first base. Ends trimmed: V by 5 bases, J by 5 bases; bases unmatched to a gene: 25. As encoded in the germline V gene, CDR1 is SGHVS while CDR2 is FQNEAQ. All diabetic patients met standard classification criteria for type 1 or type 2 diabetes, with glucose and C-peptide assessed by WHO-recommended methods. Donors were excluded if they had other autoimmune diseases or infections within the previous four weeks. A roughly 10-milliliter sample of peripheral blood was drawn from every participant. LymphoPrep density separation was used to isolate PBMCs. Overall study results and their limits: The study groups were not matched for age and gender, which could bias interpretation. Only a limited number of T2D and control samples were sequenced, so some T1D-only HECs might also appear in more T2D or control samples. Type 2 diabetes and control samples had highly correlated V and J gene usage patterns, with an average between-sample correlation of around 0.97. High diversity was shown by type 2 diabetes repertoires, and the diversity was significantly greater than that of type 1 diabetes repertoires in both CD4+ and CD8+ T cells. Few highly-expanded CD4+ clones, median one, were found in type 2 diabetes patients, accounting for a median about 3.9% of reads.

Sequenced on an Illumina MiSeq. TCRbeta CDR3 amplification used genomic DNA from the sorted T cell subsets as template. The TCRbeta CDR3 region was amplified by multiplex PCR using 30 forward and 13 reverse primers. After the PCR products were purified with AMPure XP beads, a second PCR of around 27 cycles was run to add indices and adaptors. Before sequencing, libraries were gel-purified with the QIAquick Gel Extraction Kit. Regarding the original processing steps: FLASH was used to merge paired-end reads, and IgBLAST was used to align the merged reads to IMGT V, D and J germline references. Reads with below 70% alignment identity to germline references were discarded, leaving 11,114,426 reads study-wide. IMGT definitions were followed to assign CDR3 boundaries, reading frame and productivity. Highly-expanded clones were defined as clones at or above 1% of reads, and diversity was measured by normalized Shannon entropy. Unpaired two-tailed t-tests were used to test group differences in Shannon entropy. Using fastp trimming at Q25 and MiXCR clonotype assembly, TCRdb reanalyzed the public sequencing data and kept in-frame beta chains. Rows merge per CDR3 protein into single entries with the most common DNA and genes. TCRdb assigned the V and J calls; the authors' analysis was not used. The sample records about 270,000 distinct CDR3 sequences, approximately 50% of which are singletons. Roughly an eighth of the sample belongs to the ten largest clones.

With respect to this clonotype: Its binding antigen is unknown. No base qualities exist here, and no much larger clone lies one base off it.

The source material was peripheral blood mononuclear cells (PBMCs). The receptor was derived from a man in his late teens or twenties with type 2 diabetes. The rearrangement joined TRBV7-8 to TRBJ2-2, with 8 bases aligning to TRBD2. CDR3 loop: CASSPPPGQGTSYIVTGELFF. The nucleotide sequence is given as TGTGCCAGCAGCCCCCCCCCGGGTCAGGGGACTAGTTATATAGTGACCGGGGAGCTGTTTTTT.